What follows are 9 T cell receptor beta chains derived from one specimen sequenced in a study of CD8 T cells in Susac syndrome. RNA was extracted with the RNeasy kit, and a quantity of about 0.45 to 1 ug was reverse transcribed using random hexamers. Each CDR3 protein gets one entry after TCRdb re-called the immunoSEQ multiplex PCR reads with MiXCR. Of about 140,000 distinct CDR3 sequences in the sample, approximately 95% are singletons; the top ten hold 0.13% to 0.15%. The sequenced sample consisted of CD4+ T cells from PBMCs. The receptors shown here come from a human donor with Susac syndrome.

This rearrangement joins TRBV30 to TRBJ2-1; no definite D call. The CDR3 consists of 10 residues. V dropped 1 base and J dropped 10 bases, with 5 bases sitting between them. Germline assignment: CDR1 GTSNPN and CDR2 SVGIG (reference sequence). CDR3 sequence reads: CAWSEGEQFF. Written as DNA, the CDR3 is TGTGCCTGGAGTGAGGGAGAGCAGTTCTTC.

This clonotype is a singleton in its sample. The DNA of the CDR3 is TGCAGCGCCTCGGGCAGGACTAACTATGGCTACACCTTC. Its translation is CSASGRTNYGYTF. The genes are TRBV29-1 and TRBJ1-2, with D uncertain. The germline V and J ends were trimmed by 7 bases and 0 bases, with 12 bases remaining between them. Germline CDR1 is SQVTM and CDR2 is ANQGSEA. This CDR3 is built from 13 residues.

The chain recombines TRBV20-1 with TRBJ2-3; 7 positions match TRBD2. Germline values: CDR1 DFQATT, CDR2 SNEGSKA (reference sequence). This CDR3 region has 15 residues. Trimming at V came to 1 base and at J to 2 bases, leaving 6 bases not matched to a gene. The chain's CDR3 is CSARVPSGTTDTQYF. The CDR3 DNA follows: TGCAGTGCTAGAGTGCCTAGCGGAACCACAGATACGCAGTATTTT.

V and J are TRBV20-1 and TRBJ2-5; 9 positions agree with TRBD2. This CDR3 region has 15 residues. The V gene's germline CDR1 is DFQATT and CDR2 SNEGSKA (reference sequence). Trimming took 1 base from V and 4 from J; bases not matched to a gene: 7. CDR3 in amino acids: CSARALAGPRETQYF. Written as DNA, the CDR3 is TGCAGTGCTAGAGCTCTAGCGGGACCTCGAGAGACCCAGTACTTC.

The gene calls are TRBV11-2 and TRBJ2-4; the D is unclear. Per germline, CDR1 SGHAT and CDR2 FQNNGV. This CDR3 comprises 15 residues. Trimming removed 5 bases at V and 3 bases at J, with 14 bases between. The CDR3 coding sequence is TGTGCCAGCAGCGGGCTTGGGGTTGGCAAAAACATTCAGTACTTC. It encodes CASSGLGVGKNIQYF.

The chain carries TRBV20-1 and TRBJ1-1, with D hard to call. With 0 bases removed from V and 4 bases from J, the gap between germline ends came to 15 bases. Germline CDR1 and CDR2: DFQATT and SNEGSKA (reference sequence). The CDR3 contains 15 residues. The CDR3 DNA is TGCAGTGCTAGAGAGGGCGCACAAGGCATCACTGAAGCTTTCTTT. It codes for CSAREGAQGITEAFF.

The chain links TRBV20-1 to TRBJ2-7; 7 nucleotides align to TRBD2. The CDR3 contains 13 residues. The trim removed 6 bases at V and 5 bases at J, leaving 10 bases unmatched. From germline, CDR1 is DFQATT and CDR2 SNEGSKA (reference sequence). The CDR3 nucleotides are TGCAGTGCGGGGGGGTTAGGTATAGACGAGCAGTACTTC. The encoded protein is CSAGGLGIDEQYF.

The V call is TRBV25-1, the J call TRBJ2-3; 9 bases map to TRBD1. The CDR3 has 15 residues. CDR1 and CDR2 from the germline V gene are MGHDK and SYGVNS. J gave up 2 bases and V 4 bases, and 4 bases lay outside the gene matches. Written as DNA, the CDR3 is TGTGCCAGCAGTGGCTGGGACAGGGTCACAGATACGCAGTATTTT. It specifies CASSGWDRVTDTQYF. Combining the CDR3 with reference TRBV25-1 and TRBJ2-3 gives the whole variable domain EADIYQTPRYLVIGTGKKITLECSQTMGHDKMYWYQQDPGMELHLIHYSYGVNSTEKGDLSSESTVSRIRTEHFPLTLESARPSHTSQYLCASSGWDRVTDTQYFGPGTRLTVL.

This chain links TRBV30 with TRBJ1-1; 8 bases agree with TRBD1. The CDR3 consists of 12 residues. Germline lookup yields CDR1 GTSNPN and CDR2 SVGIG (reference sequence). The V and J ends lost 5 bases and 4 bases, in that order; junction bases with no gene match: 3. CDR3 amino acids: CAWEQGGTEAFF. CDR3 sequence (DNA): TGTGCCTGGGAACAGGGGGGCACTGAAGCTTTCTTT.